Each of the 6 T cell receptor beta chains below was sequenced from the same sample in a study of blood T cell repertoires in COVID-19. Produced via immunoSEQ multiplex PCR; TCRdb's table is partial and in-frame only. The sample shows about 100,000 clones, around four fifths of them seen only once. The sequenced sample was peripheral blood. The receptors were gathered from a man aged 50-59 years with active or convalescent COVID-19.

V is TRBV10-3 and J is TRBJ2-5; D is uncertain. V gave up 3 bases and J gave up 3 bases, with 8 bases separating them. The CDR3 has 13 residues. The germline gives CDR1 ENHRY, CDR2 SYGVKD. The CDR3 here is CAISDQQEETQYF. CDR3 DNA: TGTGCCATCAGTGACCAGCAGGAAGAGACCCAGTACTTC.

This clone was detected only a few times. The chain has TRBV11-3 and TRBJ2-1; D is unclear. The V gene lost 1 base and the J gene lost 3 bases, with 10 bases spanning the gap. The germline V gene has CDR1 SGHNT and CDR2 YENEEA. The CDR3 is 15 amino acids. CDR3 nucleotides: TGTGCCAGCAGCTTAGCAACTCCTGTCTACAATGAGCAGTTCTTC. This gives the protein CASSLATPVYNEQFF.

This chain's CDR3 is CASSRGAPETNTQYF. For the CDR3, the DNA is TGTGCCAGCAGCCGCGGGGCCCCCGAGACCAATACGCAGTATTTT. This rearrangement joins TRBV3-1 (or the pseudogene TRBV3-2) to TRBJ2-3; TRBD2 is a possible D gene (6 bases). Trimming removed 4 bases from V and 7 bases from J, with 18 bases in between. This CDR3 region has 15 residues. From germline, CDR1 is LGHDT and CDR2 YNNKEL (reference sequence).

The chain carries TRBV11-3 and TRBJ2-3; D is possibly TRBD1 (6 bases). V gave up 1 base and J gave up 0 bases, with 14 bases separating them. Germline V gene data show CDR1 as SGHNT and CDR2 as YENEEA. The CDR3 loop spans 17 amino acids. This CDR3 reads CASSLARWGLSTDTQYF. In DNA form, the CDR3 reads TGTGCCAGCAGCTTAGCCCGCTGGGGGCTTAGCACAGATACGCAGTATTTT.

The chain employs TRBV24-1 and TRBJ2-1; perhaps TRBD1 as D (6 bases). Deletions cut 3 bases from V and 8 bases from J, with 13 bases between. Germline V gene data show CDR1 as KGHDR and CDR2 as SFDVKD. The CDR3 covers 14 residues. The CDR3 spells CATSDLKQGDEQFF. In DNA form, the CDR3 reads TGTGCCACCAGTGATCTTAAACAGGGCGATGAGCAGTTCTTC.

This chain links TRBV7-6 with TRBJ1-3; no definite D call. Trimming removed 5 bases at V and 1 base at J, with 9 bases between. Germline V gene sequence: CDR1 SGHVS, CDR2 FNYEAQ. This CDR3 has 14 residues. CDR3 DNA sequence: TGTGCCAGCAGCGCGACACCGTCTGGAAACACCATATATTTT. Amino acid sequence: CASSATPSGNTIYF. The full variable domain, completed using reference TRBV7-6 and TRBJ1-3, is GAGVSQSPRYKVTKRGQDVALRCDPISGHVSLYWYRQALGQGPEFLTYFNYEAQQDKSGLPNDRFSAERPEGSISTLTIQRTEQRDSAMYRCASSATPSGNTIYFGEGSWLTVV.